The rows below give T cell receptor beta chains drawn from one sample of a study of blood T cell repertoires in COVID-19. TCRdb's copy holds only in-frame clones and misses some; the assay was immunoSEQ multiplex PCR. Among some 300,000 clones listed, about 90% were seen once. Sequenced: PBMCs or T cells enriched from blood (not recorded which). Receptors were obtained from a woman in her thirties who had recovered from COVID-19. The CDR3 runs from the conserved cysteine through the conserved F or W. A D gene is named only where the DNA matches it firmly. Expanded clones get a size class; other rows say once, few or many, or leave the size out.

j_gene: TRBJ2-2
abundance: -
v_gene: TRBV19
d_gene: -
CDR3aa: CASSIFHRTATYTGELFF
CDR3nt: TGTGCCAGTAGTATTTTCCATAGGACAGCAACTTACACCGGGGAGCTGTTTTTT

j_gene: TRBJ2-1
abundance: -
v_gene: TRBV30
d_gene: -
CDR3aa: CAWTRVNNEQFF
CDR3nt: TGTGCCTGGACGCGGGTGAACAATGAGCAGTTCTTC

j_gene: TRBJ1-5
abundance: -
v_gene: TRBV24-1
d_gene: -
CDR3aa: CATSDPRGGSQPQHF
CDR3nt: TGTGCCACCAGTGATCCCCGGGGGGGGAGCCAGCCCCAGCATTTT

j_gene: TRBJ1-4
abundance: -
v_gene: TRBV6-8
d_gene: -
CDR3aa: CASSYSGYGSGRSSVRKTVF
CDR3nt: TGTGCCAGCAGTTACTCTGGGTACGGGTCCGGTAGGTCGAGCGTGCGAAAAACTGTTTTT

j_gene: TRBJ2-1
abundance: -
v_gene: TRBV19
d_gene: TRBD2
CDR3aa: CATSLAGGSYNEQFF
CDR3nt: TGTGCCACCTCGCTAGCGGGGGGCTCCTACAATGAGCAGTTCTTC

j_gene: TRBJ2-2
abundance: -
v_gene: TRBV11-2
d_gene: TRBD1
CDR3aa: CASSYIRDRGTGELFF
CDR3nt: TGTGCCAGCAGCTATATCCGGGACAGGGGAACCGGGGAGCTGTTTTTT

j_gene: TRBJ1-4
abundance: -
v_gene: TRBV7-8
d_gene: -
CDR3aa: CASSLSARGEKLFF
CDR3nt: TGTGCCAGCAGCTTATCGGCCAGGGGTGAAAAACTGTTTTTT

j_gene: TRBJ1-5
abundance: -
v_gene: TRBV29-1
d_gene: -
CDR3aa: CSVGGRNSNQPQHF
CDR3nt: TGCAGCGTCGGAGGGAGGAACAGCAATCAGCCCCAGCATTTT

j_gene: TRBJ2-1
abundance: -
v_gene: TRBV19
d_gene: TRBD1
CDR3aa: CASSSLNRDRGHGEQFF
CDR3nt: TGTGCCAGTAGTAGCCTAAACCGGGACAGGGGGCACGGTGAGCAGTTCTTC

j_gene: TRBJ1-2
abundance: -
v_gene: TRBV4-3
d_gene: -
CDR3aa: CASSQVSQEGGYTF
CDR3nt: TGCGCCAGCAGCCAAGTATCACAGGAAGGTGGCTACACCTTC

j_gene: TRBJ2-7
abundance: few
v_gene: TRBV13
d_gene: -
CDR3aa: CASSIRDFTYEQYF
CDR3nt: TGTGCCAGCAGCATACGGGATTTTACCTACGAGCAGTACTTC

j_gene: TRBJ2-6
abundance: -
v_gene: TRBV5-1
d_gene: TRBD2
CDR3aa: CASSLYSSGGFTGANVLTF
CDR3nt: TGCGCCAGCAGCTTGTATTCTAGCGGGGGGTTCACTGGGGCCAACGTCCTGACTTTC

j_gene: TRBJ2-7
abundance: -
v_gene: TRBV3-1/TRBV3-2
d_gene: TRBD1
CDR3aa: CASSQTRSRDRFSYEQYF
CDR3nt: TGTGCCAGCAGCCAAACGAGATCCCGGGACAGATTCTCCTACGAGCAGTACTTC

j_gene: TRBJ2-5
abundance: -
v_gene: TRBV28
d_gene: -
CDR3aa: CASTPPREPRETQYF
CDR3nt: TGTGCCAGCACTCCCCCTCGTGAGCCCAGGGAGACCCAGTACTTC

j_gene: TRBJ1-2
abundance: -
v_gene: TRBV6-5
d_gene: TRBD1
CDR3aa: CASSSSQGYYGYTF
CDR3nt: TGTGCCAGCAGTTCATCACAGGGGTACTATGGCTACACCTTC

j_gene: TRBJ2-6
abundance: -
v_gene: TRBV7-2
d_gene: TRBD1
CDR3aa: CASSLWTGGTGANVLTF
CDR3nt: TGTGCCAGCAGCTTATGGACAGGGGGTACTGGGGCCAACGTCCTGACTTTC